The next 24 T cell receptor beta chains were all read from a single sample in a study of blood T cell repertoires in COVID-19. Using immunoSEQ multiplex PCR, the repertoire was profiled, and TCRdb retains in-frame clones only, with some absent. The sample carries over 250,000 clones, around 87% recorded once. The sample taken for sequencing was peripheral blood. These receptors were taken from a middle-aged woman who had recovered from COVID-19.

The V call is TRBV11-2, the J call TRBJ1-3, with TRBD1 as a possible D gene (5 bases). This CDR3 spans 16 amino acids. V dropped 5 bases and J dropped 2 bases, with 16 bases sitting between them. Germline values: CDR1 SGHAT, CDR2 FQNNGV. The CDR3 DNA follows: TGTGCCAGCAGCCCTAACGTCAGGGAAACTGGAAACACCATATATTTT. It specifies CASSPNVRETGNTIYF.

The chain employs TRBV6-5 and TRBJ2-1; D perhaps matches TRBD1 (6 bases). Trimming shortened V by 10 bases and J by 0 bases, and 16 bases separated the two germline ends. This CDR3 spans 15 amino acids. The germline gives CDR1 MNHEY, CDR2 SVGAGI. CDR3 protein: CATTRPGVSYNEQFF. The CDR3 DNA follows: TGTGCCACCACTCGGCCAGGGGTCTCCTACAATGAGCAGTTCTTC.

This clone turned up a few times. This chain joins TRBV5-4 and TRBJ1-2, with 7 bases matching TRBD1. From germline, CDR1 is SGHNT and CDR2 YYREEE (reference sequence). The CDR3 sequence is 14 residues long. Trimming took 9 bases from V and 2 from J; bases not matched to a gene: 10. The CDR3 DNA reads TGTGCCACCGGGACAGCGAATCTGAACTATGGCTACACCTTC. Residues: CATGTANLNYGYTF.

The CDR3 loop reads CASSPEGKAYEQYF. As DNA, the CDR3 is TGTGCCAGCAGCCCCGAGGGTAAGGCTTACGAGCAGTACTTC. The rearrangement links TRBV13 to TRBJ2-7; tentative D call: TRBD2 (5 bases). V was trimmed by 5 bases and J by 4 bases, leaving 15 bases between them. The V gene's germline CDR1 is PRHDT and CDR2 FYEKMQ (reference sequence). The CDR3 has 14 amino acids.

This chain links TRBV6-5 with TRBJ2-7; possible D gene TRBD1, 6 bases. The CDR3 has 13 amino acids. Per the germline V gene, CDR1 is MNHEY and CDR2 is SVGAGI. V was pared by 6 bases and J by 5 bases, with 14 bases between. CDR3 sequence: CASRARRGHEQYF. The CDR3 DNA is TGTGCCAGCAGGGCACGCAGGGGCCACGAGCAGTACTTC.

The table lists this clone with a few counts. The gene calls are TRBV6-5 and TRBJ1-1; D gene unclear. CDR1 is MNHEY and CDR2 is SVGAGI in the germline V gene. Trimming pared 5 bases from V and 1 base from J, leaving 11 bases between. This CDR3 region has 14 residues. CDR3 sequence reads: CASSRTGANTEAFF. CDR3 nucleotide sequence: TGTGCCAGCAGTCGAACGGGAGCGAACACTGAAGCTTTCTTT.

On this clone: Different DNA sequences within this sample yield the same CDR3. V usage is TRBV7-3 and J usage is TRBJ1-2; tentatively, D is TRBD1 (5 bases). V lost 1 base, J lost 5 bases, and 8 bases lay in between. Per the germline V gene, CDR1 is SGHTA and CDR2 is FQGTGA. CDR3 length: 13 amino acids. The DNA for the CDR3 is TGTGCCAGCAGCTTAAACGCAGGGTATGGCTACACCTTC. Translation: CASSLNAGYGYTF.

DNA for the CDR3: TGCAGCGGTACCAGGGCCGGTGAAAAACTGTTTTTT. Its translation is CSGTRAGEKLFF. The V gene is TRBV29-1, the J gene TRBJ1-4, with D maybe TRBD1 (5 bases). The CDR3 totals 12 residues. Germline V CDR1 and CDR2: SQVTM, ANQGSEA. V lost 7 bases and J lost 7, with 13 bases in between.

The chain combines TRBV4-3 with TRBJ1-2; 7 bases match TRBD1. V trimming: 4 bases; J trimming: 4 bases; junction bases outside the gene matches: 9. Germline V lookup: CDR1 LGHNA, CDR2 YSLEER. CDR3 length equals 15 residues. In DNA, the CDR3 is TGCGCCAGCAGCCTAAGATTAGAGGGGGCCTATGGCTACACCTTC. Residues: CASSLRLEGAYGYTF.

V and J are TRBV7-9 and TRBJ1-2; 8 positions agree with TRBD1. The length of the CDR3 is 19 residues. The germline V gene encodes CDR1 SEHNR and CDR2 FQNEAQ (reference sequence). V lost 2 bases to trimming and J lost 5 bases; unmatched junction nucleotides: 19. CDR3 sequence reads: CASSLLGPGQGPTRYGYTF. In DNA form, the CDR3 reads TGTGCCAGCAGCTTATTGGGCCCCGGACAGGGACCCACGAGGTATGGCTACACCTTC.

The V call is TRBV3-1 (or the pseudogene TRBV3-2), the J call TRBJ1-5, with D maybe TRBD1 (6 bases). V was trimmed by 2 bases and J by 4 bases, leaving 12 bases between them. This CDR3 has 15 amino acids. In germline, CDR1 is LGHDT, CDR2 YNNKEL (reference sequence). The CDR3 DNA is TGTGCCAGCAGCCAAAGCCCTACAGGGAATCAGCCCCAGCATTTT. Encoded protein: CASSQSPTGNQPQHF.

This clone was picked up one time. The chain has TRBV5-1 and TRBJ1-2; D is uncertain. The CDR3 is 12 amino acids. CDR1 is SGHRS, CDR2 YFSETQ, per germline. V was cut by 4 bases and J by 8 bases, with 12 bases left in between. The CDR3 reads CASSPGLVGYTF. In nucleotides, the CDR3 is TGCGCCAGCAGCCCTGGACTTGTGGGCTACACCTTC. Drawing the rest from reference TRBV5-1 and TRBJ1-2, the complete variable domain is KAGVTQTPRYLIKTRGQQVTLSCSPISGHRSVSWYQQTPGQGLQFLFEYFSETQRNKGNFPGRFSGRQFSNSRSEMNVSTLELGDSALYLCASSPGLVGYTFGSGTRLTVV.

The chain couples TRBV12-5 to TRBJ2-5; a possible D gene is TRBD2 (7 bases). V was shortened by 0 bases and J by 5 bases, with 25 bases between the two germline ends. CDR3 length: 19 residues. Germline CDR1 LGHNT, CDR2 FRNRAP. The CDR3 spells CASGLVRLLVGGARETQYF. The CDR3 DNA reads as TGTGCTAGTGGTTTGGTCCGATTGTTGGTAGGGGGGGCAAGGGAGACCCAGTACTTC.

The J gene is TRBJ2-1, the V gene TRBV2; 7 positions match TRBD1. This CDR3 comprises 14 residues. Germline CDR1 and CDR2: SNHLY and FYNNEI. Losses at the gene ends were 7 bases for V and 0 bases for J; bases not matched to a gene: 3. DNA for the CDR3: TGTGCCAGCATAGGGGGCGCCTCCTACAATGAGCAGTTCTTC. Translation gives CASIGGASYNEQFF.

This clone turned up a few times. The chain combines TRBV6-1 with TRBJ1-1; TRBD1 might be the D (6 bases). This CDR3 contains 16 residues. V was cut by 0 bases and J by 1 base, with 12 bases left in between. Per germline, CDR1 MNHNS and CDR2 SASEGT. The CDR3 DNA reads TGTGCCAGCAGTGAAGCACAGGGCAGTGGGAACACTGAAGCTTTCTTT. It codes for CASSEAQGSGNTEAFF.

The chain carries TRBV2 and TRBJ1-5, with D maybe TRBD1 (6 bases). Germline V CDR1 and CDR2: SNHLY, FYNNEI. CDR3 length: 11 residues. Trimming pared 4 bases from V and 16 bases from J, leaving 14 bases between. CDR3 DNA: TGTGCCAGCAGTGCGGACAGAGGGCTCCATTTT. Translation gives CASSADRGLHF.

This sequence joins TRBV18 and TRBJ2-2; D unresolved. This CDR3 has 15 residues. The V gene's germline CDR1 is KGHSH and CDR2 LQKENI. Trimming pared 1 base from V and 4 bases from J, leaving 10 bases between. The CDR3 here is CASSPLSPRTGELFF. The DNA of the CDR3 is TGTGCCAGCTCACCACTCTCCCCGCGCACCGGGGAGCTGTTTTTT.

The gene calls are TRBV6-6 and TRBJ2-4; possibly TRBD2 for D (5 bases). V was cut by 6 bases and J by 0 bases, with 15 bases left in between. The V gene's germline CDR1 is MNHNY and CDR2 SVGAGI (reference sequence). The CDR3 length is 16 residues. The CDR3 loop is CASSLEGKLAKNIQYF. DNA of the CDR3: TGTGCCAGCAGCCTCGAGGGTAAACTAGCCAAAAACATTCAGTACTTC.

V gene TRBV2 combines with J gene TRBJ1-6, with a possible D match to TRBD1 (5 bases). CDR3 length equals 16 residues. The germline V and J ends were trimmed by 0 bases and 9 bases, with 15 bases remaining between them. Germline-derived CDR1 and CDR2 are SNHLY and FYNNEI. As DNA, the CDR3 is TGTGCCAGCAGTGAAGCGGGGCAGGAAAGACTTTCACCCCTCCACTTT. Translating gives CASSEAGQERLSPLHF.

V usage is TRBV5-4 and J usage is TRBJ2-1; TRBD2 agrees at 8 bases. This CDR3 comprises 15 residues. After removal of 2 bases from V and 6 bases from J, the junction contained 7 bases not matched to a gene. Germline V gene data show CDR1 as SGHNT and CDR2 as YYREEE (reference sequence). CDR3 protein: CASSFGRGGANEQFF. CDR3 DNA sequence: TGTGCCAGCAGCTTTGGACGGGGGGGTGCCAATGAGCAGTTCTTC.

V usage is TRBV9 and J usage is TRBJ2-1; 8 bases are a match to TRBD1. Per germline, CDR1 SGDLS and CDR2 YYNGEE. The junction had 6 bases not matched to a gene; V was cut back by 0 bases and J by 7 bases. CDR3 length: 15 amino acids. The CDR3 region is CASSVDPGGRNEQFF. The CDR3, as DNA: TGTGCCAGCAGCGTAGATCCAGGGGGCAGGAATGAGCAGTTCTTC.

The V and J genes are TRBV12-3 or TRBV12-4 and TRBJ1-1, with 8 bases lining up with TRBD1. The V segment lost 6 bases and the J segment 5 bases; nucleotides outside the gene matches: 5. The CDR3 totals 13 residues. The CDR3, as DNA: TGTGCCAGCAGCGCCGACAGGGGAACTGAAGCTTTCTTT. Translated: CASSADRGTEAFF.

The chain is built from TRBV18 and TRBJ1-1; 10 positions agree with TRBD1. Germline V gene data show CDR1 as KGHSH and CDR2 as LQKENI. There are 15 residues in the CDR3. V lost 4 bases and J lost 4; bases outside the gene matches: 6. CDR3 loop: CASSLRQGAGTEAFF. As DNA, the CDR3 is TGTGCCAGCTCACTGAGACAGGGGGCTGGCACTGAAGCTTTCTTT.

The genes are TRBV30 and TRBJ1-4; 9 bases map to TRBD1. The V gene end was trimmed by 3 bases and the J gene end by 8 bases; junction bases not matched to a gene: 4. This CDR3 spans 13 amino acids. Looked up from germline, CDR1 is GTSNPN and CDR2 is SVGIG (reference sequence). The DNA of the CDR3 is TGTGCCTGGAGCTCACAGGGGGCAGAAAAACTGTTTTTT. Protein sequence: CAWSSQGAEKLFF.